This TCR beta chain was observed in a study of T cells in Graves' hyperthyroidism and ophthalmopathy. TCR beta CDR3 sequences were amplified from RNA transcripts. RT-PCR in the first round (using the HTBI primer set) targeted the TCR CDR3. TCRdb passed the multiplex PCR reads through MiXCR, listing each CDR3 protein once. The sample lists some 600,000 distinct CDR3 sequences; over 11% were seen once. In germline, CDR1 is MDHEN, CDR2 SYDVKM. The CDR3 loop spans 16 amino acids. Trimming took 7 bases from V and 4 from J, leaving 22 bases between them. This clonotype was detected ten times or more. The receptor comes from a woman between 25 and 40 years old with Graves' hyperthyroidism that later progressed to Graves' ophthalmopathy. The sample was blood. The rearrangement uses TRBV28 and TRBJ2-5; D call uncertain. The chain's CDR3 is CASTPWGSTVRETQYF. CDR3 DNA: TGTGCCAGCACTCCTTGGGGTTCGACGGTCCGAGAGACCCAGTACTTC.